These 25 T cell receptor beta chains were sequenced from one sample in a study of blood T cell repertoires in COVID-19 (TCRdb year 2020). Library creation used the immunoSEQ multiplex PCR assay. The table comes from immuneACCESS by way of TCRdb, which keeps in-frame sequences with V and J called. Part of the clones is missing from these tables; in studies checked, under half for an unresolved V gene and the rest for unknown reasons. The sample table contains around 170,000 clones; only one count was recorded for approximately 80% of them. The ten largest clones take up approximately 15% of the sample. The source material was peripheral blood. The origin of the receptors is a woman at least 80 years old with acute or convalescent COVID-19.

V is TRBV4-2 and J is TRBJ1-5; TRBD1 might be the D (5 bases). Germline V gene sequence: CDR1 LGHNA, CDR2 YNFKEQ. The CDR3 is 16 amino acids. The V end lost 3 bases, the J end lost 4 bases, and 16 bases lay between the germline ends. The CDR3 region has the DNA TGTGCCAGCAGCCACGCCGCAGGACAAATTAATCAGCCCCAGCATTTT. Amino acids: CASSHAAGQINQPQHF.

The J gene is TRBJ2-3, the V gene TRBV6-6, with 8 bases lining up with TRBD2. The CDR3 length is 14 residues. The trim removed 8 bases at V and 2 bases at J, leaving 6 bases unmatched. The germline gives CDR1 MNHNY, CDR2 SVGAGI (reference sequence). Written as DNA, the CDR3 is TGTGCCAGCCGTCGACTAGCGCTCACAGATACGCAGTATTTT. It codes for CASRRLALTDTQYF.

The CDR3, as DNA: TGCGCCAGCAGCTTGAACAGGTTGGAACCCGGGGAGCTGTTTTTT. Protein: CASSLNRLEPGELFF. The rearrangement links TRBV5-1 to TRBJ2-2; D may be TRBD1 (5 bases). V gave up 1 base and J gave up 6 bases, with 13 bases separating them. The CDR3 spans 15 residues. Germline-derived CDR1 and CDR2 are SGHRS and YFSETQ.

The chain uses TRBV2 and TRBJ2-2, with D possibly being TRBD1 (5 bases). V gave up 6 bases and J gave up 7 bases, with 9 bases separating them. Looked up from germline, CDR1 is SNHLY and CDR2 is FYNNEI. This CDR3 contains 12 residues. In nucleotides, the CDR3 is TGTGCCAGCAGGACAGAAATCGGGGAGCTGTTTTTT. This encodes CASRTEIGELFF.

CDR3 DNA sequence: TGTGCCAGCCTCAGAGGGGGCGCGAATTCACCCCTCCACTTT. Protein product: CASLRGGANSPLHF. The chain has TRBV28 and TRBJ1-6, with 7 bases fitting TRBD1. V was clipped by 8 bases and J by 7 bases; unmatched bases: 8. This CDR3 region has 14 residues. Germline V gene lookup returns CDR1 MDHEN and CDR2 SYDVKM.

As DNA, the CDR3 is TGTGCCAGCAGCTTGGGGGGTCCCTACGAGCAGTACTTC. This sequence encodes CASSLGGPYEQYF. The chain employs TRBV7-2 and TRBJ2-7; D might be TRBD2 (6 bases). The V gene lost 3 bases and the J gene lost 2 bases, with 8 bases spanning the gap. From germline, CDR1 is SGHTA and CDR2 FQGNSA. CDR3 size: 13 residues.

The chain carries TRBV4-2 and TRBJ1-5; no reliable D call. V was clipped by 0 bases and J by 4 bases, with 13 bases between them. The CDR3 has 16 residues. The V gene's germline CDR1 is LGHNA and CDR2 YNFKEQ. The CDR3 DNA reads TGTGCCAGCAGCCAAGAGGGGATCTCGGGGAATCAGCCCCAGCATTTT. The encoded protein is CASSQEGISGNQPQHF.

This chain links TRBV12-5 with TRBJ2-3; TRBD1 aligns across 11 bases. This CDR3 has 15 amino acids. V lost 6 bases, J lost 3 bases, and 5 bases stayed unmatched. Germline V lookup: CDR1 LGHNT, CDR2 FRNRAP. CDR3 region: CASGPDRGRTDTQYF. CDR3 in DNA: TGTGCTAGTGGACCGGACAGGGGGCGGACAGATACGCAGTATTTT.

This clone was seen a few times. V and J are TRBV11-1 and TRBJ2-6; 8 bases match TRBD1. Per the germline V gene, CDR1 is SGHAT and CDR2 is FQDESV (reference sequence). The CDR3 has 15 amino acids. V dropped 5 bases and J dropped 1; count of bases not matched to a gene: 1. The CDR3 region has the DNA TGTGCCAGCAGCAACAGGGGGTCTGGGGCCAACGTCCTGACTTTC. Translated: CASSNRGSGANVLTF.

This clone turned up a few times. This chain uses TRBV12-3 or TRBV12-4 with TRBJ1-5; a weak D match, TRBD1 (6 bases). The V and J ends lost 5 bases and 7 bases respectively, with 12 bases between them. This CDR3 has 13 amino acids. CDR3 loop: CASSTGPGQPQHF. The CDR3 nucleotides read TGTGCCAGCAGTACAGGGCCGGGCCAGCCCCAGCATTTT.

The chain couples TRBV18 to TRBJ2-7, with 11 bases matching TRBD1. The trim removed 6 bases at V and 5 bases at J, leaving 9 bases unmatched. The length of the CDR3 is 15 residues. Germline V gives CDR1 KGHSH, CDR2 LQKENI. The CDR3 sequence: CASSRTGGAWNEQYF. The CDR3 nucleotides read TGTGCCAGCTCGCGGACAGGGGGCGCGTGGAACGAGCAGTACTTC. Looking up the rest from reference TRBV18 and TRBJ2-7 gives the full variable domain: NAGVMQNPRHLVRRRGQEARLRCSPMKGHSHVYWYRQLPEEGLKFMVYLQKENIIDESGMPKERFSAEFPKEGPSILRIQQVVRGDSAAYFCASSRTGGAWNEQYFGPGTRLTVT.

The rearrangement links TRBV25-1 to TRBJ1-6; D call uncertain. The CDR3 totals 14 residues. Germline V gives CDR1 MGHDK, CDR2 SYGVNS. Trimming took off 4 bases at V and 5 bases at J, with 9 bases between the two ends. The CDR3 DNA follows: TGTGCCAGCAGTGCCCCTTATGATAATTCACCCCTCCACTTT. This codes for CASSAPYDNSPLHF.

A few counts support this clone. The rearrangement joins TRBV24-1 to TRBJ2-1; D is perhaps TRBD2 (6 bases). The V gene lost 4 bases and the J gene lost 4 bases, with 16 bases spanning the gap. The CDR3 is 16 amino acids. Germline CDR1 KGHDR, CDR2 SFDVKD. CDR3 nucleotide sequence: TGTGCCACCAGTGACCCCAGGGCGGGATCTTACAATGAGCAGTTCTTC. Amino acid sequence: CATSDPRAGSYNEQFF.

This clone was counted only a few times. The genes are TRBV5-5 and TRBJ2-7; D is unresolved. Trimming removed 1 base at V and 1 base at J, with 12 bases between. The CDR3 is made up of 15 amino acids. CDR1 and CDR2 from the germline V gene are SGHKS and YYEKEE (reference sequence). The DNA of the CDR3 is TGTGCCAGCAGCTTGACACCAGGTCCTTCCTACGAGCAGTACTTC. Translating gives CASSLTPGPSYEQYF.

The chain employs TRBV4-2 and TRBJ2-6; possible D gene TRBD1, 6 bases. Trimming stripped 5 bases from V and 4 bases from J, with 21 bases between. CDR1 and CDR2 (germline): LGHNA, YNFKEQ. This CDR3 has 18 amino acids. CDR3 region: CASSKGHRTDLGANVLTF. In DNA, the CDR3 is TGTGCCAGCAGCAAGGGACACAGGACAGATCTCGGGGCCAACGTCCTGACTTTC.

This clone was seen just once. The V and J genes are TRBV5-1 and TRBJ2-1; 7 bases are a match to TRBD2. With 0 bases clipped from V and 5 bases from J, the junction kept 5 bases outside the gene matches. CDR1 is SGHRS and CDR2 is YFSETQ in the germline V gene. The CDR3 extends over 15 amino acids. CDR3 region: CASSLVLAEDNEQFF. In DNA form, the CDR3 reads TGCGCCAGCAGCTTGGTGCTAGCGGAAGACAATGAGCAGTTCTTC.

V is TRBV25-1 and J is TRBJ2-3; 12 nucleotides align to TRBD2. Germline lookup yields CDR1 MGHDK and CDR2 SYGVNS. The CDR3 spans 15 residues. V dropped 8 bases and J dropped 1; count of bases not matched to a gene: 4. The CDR3 protein is CASARLAGGTDTQYF. DNA of the CDR3: TGTGCCAGCGCCCGACTAGCGGGAGGCACAGATACGCAGTATTTT.

Notes on this clone: At the DNA level, this CDR3 is encoded by other sequences in the same sample as well. The V and J genes are TRBV2 and TRBJ2-3, with D possibly being TRBD2 (5 bases). With 7 bases removed from V and 3 bases from J, the gap between germline ends came to 20 bases. The CDR3 is made up of 16 amino acids. The germline V gene has CDR1 SNHLY and CDR2 FYNNEI. The CDR3 DNA is TGTGCCAGCACATCGATCGGACTCGGACGGACAGATACGCAGTATTTT. It specifies CASTSIGLGRTDTQYF.

The chain links TRBV27 to TRBJ2-6, with 7 bases identical to TRBD2. The CDR3 has 17 amino acids. V shed 7 bases, J shed 2 bases, and the junction held 11 bases outside the gene matches. Germline assignment: CDR1 MNHEY and CDR2 SMNVEV (reference sequence). This chain's CDR3 is CASKITGRATGANVLTF. The CDR3 DNA sequence: TGTGCCAGCAAAATAACTGGGAGGGCGACTGGGGCCAACGTCCTGACTTTC.

The chain links TRBV15 to TRBJ2-5; D gene uncertain. This CDR3 is 15 amino acids long. Germline CDR1 and CDR2: LNHNV and YYDKDF (reference sequence). Trimming cost V 0 bases and J 5 bases, with 13 bases left between them. CDR3 amino acids: CATSRDFHDEETQYF. The CDR3 nucleotides read TGTGCCACCAGCAGAGATTTCCATGATGAGGAGACCCAGTACTTC.

This clone was detected only a few times. Here the CDR3 DNA reads TGTGCCAGCAGGGTACAGGGTAGTGAGACCCAGTACTTC. Translation: CASRVQGSETQYF. The V call is TRBV12-3 or TRBV12-4, the J call TRBJ2-5; D may be TRBD1 (6 bases). The CDR3 consists of 13 residues. V was cut by 6 bases and J by 5 bases, with 13 bases left in between.

J is TRBJ1-5 and V is TRBV27; 8 bases align to TRBD1. CDR3 length: 17 amino acids. Per germline, CDR1 MNHEY and CDR2 SMNVEV (reference sequence). V shed 7 bases and J 4 bases; nucleotides not matched to a gene: 15. The CDR3 is CASTPSWRQGTNQPQHF. The CDR3 region has the DNA TGTGCCAGCACCCCTTCATGGCGACAGGGGACGAATCAGCCCCAGCATTTT.

This chain joins TRBV4-2 and TRBJ2-7; D may be TRBD1 (5 bases). The V end was cut by 3 bases, the J end by 1 base, with 16 bases between. This CDR3 region has 16 residues. The germline CDR1 and CDR2 sequences are LGHNA and YNFKEQ. This CDR3 is CASSQGRGRESYEQYF. The CDR3 coding sequence is TGTGCCAGCAGCCAGGGTCGAGGCAGGGAATCCTACGAGCAGTACTTC.

This chain links TRBV20-1 with TRBJ1-1; no definite D call. The germline V gene has CDR1 DFQATT and CDR2 SNEGSKA (reference sequence). There are 11 residues in the CDR3. Trimming removed 3 bases from V and 6 bases from J, with 8 bases in between. In nucleotides, the CDR3 is TGCAGTGCTAGCCGTGGAGCTGAAGCTTTCTTT. This encodes CSASRGAEAFF.

The J gene is TRBJ2-5, the V gene TRBV6-5; D is uncertain. The germline V gene has CDR1 MNHEY and CDR2 SVGAGI. CDR3 size: 14 residues. Trimming removed 0 bases from V and 5 bases from J, with 10 bases in between. The CDR3 loop is CASSYSTRRETQYF. CDR3 bases: TGTGCCAGCAGTTACTCGACCCGGCGGGAGACCCAGTACTTC.